Listed here are 25 T cell receptor beta chains from one sample, sequenced in a study of cytomegalovirus exposure and HLA in healthy donors. PCR employed 60 Vbeta and 13 Jbeta primers. Clones were sequenced by immunoSEQ multiplex PCR, and TCRdb holds only the in-frame ones, with some missing. The table lists about 160,000 clones, around 74% of them singletons. The sequencing sample was made of PBMCs. The receptors were gathered from a woman under 40 in good health and CMV-seronegative.

The rearrangement links TRBV18 to TRBJ2-7; D gene ambiguous. Germline-derived CDR1 and CDR2 are KGHSH and LQKENI. The CDR3 is 14 residues long. Trimming left V 0 bases short and J 0 bases short, with 6 bases between. CDR3: CASSPPVSSYEQYF. DNA of the CDR3: TGTGCCAGCTCACCACCTGTGAGCTCCTACGAGCAGTACTTC.

V and J are TRBV6-5 and TRBJ2-7; tentatively, D is TRBD2 (6 bases). This CDR3 has 15 amino acids. The V end was cut by 2 bases, the J end by 0 bases, with 11 bases between. From germline, CDR1 is MNHEY and CDR2 SVGAGI. CDR3 protein: CASSYPGLTSYEQYF. In DNA form, the CDR3 reads TGTGCCAGCAGTTACCCGGGACTTACCTCCTACGAGCAGTACTTC.

This clone was detected a few times. The chain uses TRBV6-5 and TRBJ1-5; possible D gene TRBD1, 6 bases. The CDR3 runs to 13 residues. Trimming left V 4 bases short and J 11 bases short, with 15 bases between. Germline loops: CDR1 MNHEY, CDR2 SVGAGI. The CDR3 DNA reads as TGTGCCAGCAGTTCCTCCGCGTGGACAGCCCAGCATTTT. Translated: CASSSSAWTAQHF.

This chain joins TRBV28 and TRBJ2-3; the match to TRBD2 covers 9 bases. Germline lookup yields CDR1 MDHEN and CDR2 SYDVKM. The J segment lost 2 bases and the V segment lost 2 bases, leaving 5 bases of the junction unmatched. The CDR3 length is 16 residues. The CDR3 DNA reads as TGTGCCAGCAGTTTAGGGGCTAGCGGGGACACAGATACGCAGTATTTT. This translates into CASSLGASGDTDTQYF.

The chain couples TRBV2 to TRBJ2-7; tentatively, D is TRBD2 (6 bases). This CDR3 has 18 amino acids. Trimming stripped 3 bases from V and 0 bases from J, with 21 bases between. CDR1 SNHLY and CDR2 FYNNEI come from the germline V gene. CDR3 nucleotide sequence: TGTGCCAGCAGTGACGGGAGACGGGTAAGATTCTTCTCCTACGAGCAGTACTTC. Its protein is CASSDGRRVRFFSYEQYF.

On this clone: An end of the junction does not agree with germline; a read error may underlie this. In nucleotides, the CDR3 is TGCGCCAGCAGCCCGGGACAGCTTGGAAACACCACATATTTT. Encoded protein: CASSPGQLGNTTYF. The rearrangement joins TRBV5-1 to TRBJ1-3; 7 positions match TRBD1. CDR3 length: 14 residues. CDR1 is SGHRS, CDR2 YFSETQ, per germline. The full variable domain, completed using reference TRBV5-1 and TRBJ1-3, is KAGVTQTPRYLIKTRGQQVTLSCSPISGHRSVSWYQQTPGQGLQFLFEYFSETQRNKGNFPGRFSGRQFSNSRSEMNVSTLELGDSALYLCASSPGQLGNTTYFGEGSWLTVV.

The J gene is TRBJ2-1, the V gene TRBV5-1; D is unresolved. Trimming took 4 bases from V and 0 from J, leaving 14 bases between them. The CDR3 runs 16 residues. Germline V gene sequence: CDR1 SGHRS, CDR2 YFSETQ. This CDR3 is CASSDRRLSSYNEQFF. The CDR3 DNA follows: TGCGCCAGCAGCGATCGCAGGTTGAGCTCCTACAATGAGCAGTTCTTC. The full variable domain, completed using reference TRBV5-1 and TRBJ2-1, is KAGVTQTPRYLIKTRGQQVTLSCSPISGHRSVSWYQQTPGQGLQFLFEYFSETQRNKGNFPGRFSGRQFSNSRSEMNVSTLELGDSALYLCASSDRRLSSYNEQFFGPGTRLTVL.

The chain joins TRBV15 to TRBJ2-1; 10 bases are a match to TRBD2. Germline V CDR1 and CDR2: LNHNV, YYDKDF (reference sequence). The ends lost 7 bases at V and 10 bases at J; junction bases unmatched: 13. The CDR3 sequence is 15 residues long. This CDR3 is CATTPEPSGGGEQFF. The DNA of the CDR3 is TGTGCCACCACTCCGGAGCCTAGCGGGGGTGGCGAGCAGTTCTTC.

CDR3 residues: CASSDQTGTEAFF. The CDR3 nucleotides are TGTGCCAGCAGTGACCAGACAGGCACTGAAGCTTTCTTT. The chain recombines TRBV6-4 with TRBJ1-1; D is perhaps TRBD1 (6 bases). The germline CDR1 and CDR2 sequences are MRHNA and SNTAGT. Deletions cut 2 bases from V and 4 bases from J, with 8 bases between. This CDR3 region has 13 residues.

The rearrangement uses TRBV11-1 and TRBJ1-1; TRBD1 aligns across 7 bases. Trimming cost V 4 bases and J 3 bases; bases outside gene matches: 5. CDR1 and CDR2 from the germline V gene are SGHAT and FQDESV (reference sequence). This CDR3 is built from 14 residues. The DNA of the CDR3 is TGTGCCAGCAGCTACCTCACAGGGGACACTGAAGCTTTCTTT. This encodes CASSYLTGDTEAFF.

V and J are TRBV5-1 and TRBJ2-5; D may be TRBD1 (6 bases). The CDR3 spans 16 residues. CDR1 is SGHRS and CDR2 is YFSETQ in the germline V gene. V shed 4 bases and J shed 2 bases, with 18 bases lying between them. CDR3 bases: TGCGCCAGCAGCCCGCCACAGGGAAGGGGGCAAGAGACCCAGTACTTC. It translates to CASSPPQGRGQETQYF.

This chain uses TRBV29-1 with TRBJ1-1; TRBD1 matches 7 bases. This CDR3 contains 13 residues. Germline CDR1 is SQVTM and CDR2 is ANQGSEA. V lost 5 bases to trimming and J lost 2 bases; unmatched junction nucleotides: 5. The CDR3: CSVSGGSNTEAFF. CDR3 DNA: TGCAGCGTTTCAGGGGGAAGTAACACTGAAGCTTTCTTT.

This clone was counted many times. The chain couples TRBV10-3 to TRBJ2-4, with TRBD2 as a possible D gene (6 bases). This CDR3 comprises 15 residues. V dropped 3 bases and J dropped 1 base, with 10 bases sitting between them. Germline V lookup: CDR1 ENHRY, CDR2 SYGVKD. The CDR3 is CAISESGSAKNIQYF. The CDR3 DNA is TGTGCCATCAGTGAATCCGGGAGTGCCAAAAACATTCAGTACTTC.

J is TRBJ2-5 and V is TRBV5-1, with 10 positions matching TRBD2. The germline V gene has CDR1 SGHRS and CDR2 YFSETQ. Trimming at V came to 0 bases and at J to 5 bases, leaving 1 base not matched to a gene. The CDR3 runs to 14 residues. CDR3 loop: CASSLELAGETQYF. In nucleotides, the CDR3 is TGCGCCAGCAGCTTGGAACTAGCGGGGGAGACCCAGTACTTC.

The chain employs TRBV6-6 and TRBJ2-7, with 10 bases aligning to TRBD1. CDR1 is MNHNY and CDR2 is SVGAGI in the germline V gene (reference sequence). J lost 3 bases, V lost 0 bases, and 5 bases had no gene match. The CDR3 spans 16 residues. The CDR3 protein is CASSYSATGGYYEQYF. As DNA, the CDR3 is TGTGCCAGCAGTTACTCGGCGACAGGGGGCTACTACGAGCAGTACTTC.

With respect to this clone: Germline and junction disagree at one end, which may indicate a read error. V usage is TRBV11-2 and J usage is TRBJ1-2, with a tentative D call TRBD1 (5 bases). The CDR3 is 13 amino acids. Germline CDR1 is SGHAT and CDR2 is FQNNGV. The CDR3 protein is CASSLDLQGIPNF. In nucleotides, the CDR3 is TGTGCCAGCAGCTTAGATTTGCAGGGAATCCCCAACTTC.

The V call is TRBV7-6, the J call TRBJ2-7, with 9 bases aligning to TRBD1. Germline trimming cut 3 bases from V and 7 bases from J; bases unmatched to any gene: 4. Per germline, CDR1 SGHVS and CDR2 FNYEAQ. The CDR3 length is 13 residues. CDR3 bases: TGTGCCAGCAGCTTGGGGACAGGGCGGGAGCAGTACTTC. Protein sequence: CASSLGTGREQYF.

CDR3 sequence (DNA): TGCGCCAGCAGCCACGACAGGGGGCGAACTGAAGCTTTCTTT. Amino acid sequence: CASSHDRGRTEAFF. The rearrangement links TRBV4-1 to TRBJ1-1; 10 bases line up with TRBD1. Germline assignment: CDR1 MGHRA and CDR2 YSYEKL. V trimming: 3 bases; J trimming: 5 bases; junction bases outside the gene matches: 3. The CDR3 contains 14 residues.

This sequence joins TRBV5-1 and TRBJ2-7; possibly TRBD2 for D (6 bases). This CDR3 region has 15 residues. Germline V gene sequence: CDR1 SGHRS, CDR2 YFSETQ. The ends were cut back, 4 bases at V and 6 bases at J, with 20 bases in the middle. The CDR3 bases are TGCGCCAGCAGCGGACTTACGGGGGTGCTAGGCGAGCAGTACTTC. This encodes CASSGLTGVLGEQYF.

The J gene is TRBJ1-5, the V gene TRBV6-1, with 8 bases identical to TRBD1. The CDR3 sequence is 15 residues long. V lost 6 bases and J lost 2; bases outside the gene matches: 6. CDR1 is MNHNS, CDR2 SASEGT, per germline. CDR3 residues: CASSPKQGGNQPQHF. CDR3 in DNA: TGTGCCAGCAGCCCAAAACAGGGGGGCAATCAGCCCCAGCATTTT.

CDR3 residues: CASSVDGYRGGYTF. The CDR3 region has the DNA TGTGCCAGCAGCGTAGATGGTTACAGGGGCGGCTACACCTTC. The chain uses TRBV9 and TRBJ1-2, with TRBD1 matching over 7 bases. The CDR3 is made up of 14 amino acids. The germline V gene encodes CDR1 SGDLS and CDR2 YYNGEE. V shed 0 bases, J shed 8 bases, and the junction held 7 bases outside the gene matches.

This clone was counted a few times. The chain links TRBV27 to TRBJ1-4; D remains unclear. The V gene's germline CDR1 is MNHEY and CDR2 SMNVEV (reference sequence). CDR3 length: 14 residues. V lost 4 bases, J lost 4 bases, and 10 bases lay in between. CDR3 region: CASSSPAINEKLFF. The CDR3 bases are TGTGCCAGCAGTTCCCCCGCGATTAATGAAAAACTGTTTTTT.

The V call is TRBV2, the J call TRBJ1-4, with D possibly TRBD1 on 6 matching bases. Trimming cost V 6 bases and J 1 base, with 12 bases left between them. Per the germline V gene, CDR1 is SNHLY and CDR2 is FYNNEI. The CDR3 length is 15 residues. The CDR3 DNA sequence: TGTGCCAGCAGGGACCCAGGGGTAACTAATGAAAAACTGTTTTTT. Its protein product is CASRDPGVTNEKLFF.

The chain has TRBV7-3 and TRBJ2-2; 11 nucleotides align to TRBD2. V lost 2 bases and J lost 2; bases outside the gene matches: 7. Germline V gene data show CDR1 as SGHTA and CDR2 as FQGTGA. The CDR3 runs 18 residues. CDR3 DNA sequence: TGTGCCAGCAGCTTAGTCGGACTAGCGGGCCTAAACACCGGGGAGCTGTTTTTT. It encodes CASSLVGLAGLNTGELFF.

This clone was counted between two and nine times. This rearrangement joins TRBV4-1 to TRBJ2-7; TRBD2 might be the D (5 bases). The length of the CDR3 is 16 residues. V dropped 0 bases and J dropped 0 bases, with 12 bases sitting between them. Germline V gives CDR1 MGHRA, CDR2 YSYEKL. The CDR3 coding sequence is TGCGCCAGCAGCCAAGAGGCTAGCTCATTCTCCTACGAGCAGTACTTC. It specifies CASSQEASSFSYEQYF.